These T cell receptor beta chains were read from a single sample in a study of T cell responses to AZD1222 COVID-19 vaccine. Repertoires were generated with immunoSEQ multiplex PCR, while TCRdb's copy carries only in-frame clones and drops some. The data hold fewer than 150,000 clones, with over 65% observed a single time. Specimen: peripheral blood, collected on day 0 of AZD1222 vaccination. These receptors were taken from an adult in good health. Each CDR3 is given with its conserved first and last residue. The order of the fields is D gene, J gene, V gene, clone size, CDR3 protein, CDR3 DNA. D genes are given only for firm matches. Size is omitted from some rows. Given values are once, few, many or a class for expanded clones.

D: .
J: TRBJ1-1
V: TRBV3-1/TRBV3-2
size: .
CDR3: CASSPKEGTGTPQTAFF
DNA: TGTGCCAGCAGCCCCAAAGAGGGCACCGGGACACCCCAGACAGCTTTCTTT

D: .
J: TRBJ1-3
V: TRBV9
size: .
CDR3: CASSVGFGNTIYF
DNA: TGTGCCAGCAGCGTAGGGTTTGGAAACACCATATATTTT

D: .
J: TRBJ1-2
V: TRBV5-1
size: .
CDR3: CASSLPDASYGYTF
DNA: TGCGCCAGCAGCTTGCCGGACGCCTCCTATGGCTACACCTTC

D: TRBD1
J: TRBJ1-5
V: TRBV9
size: .
CDR3: CASSAGTDPEVSNQPQHF
DNA: TGTGCCAGCAGCGCCGGGACAGACCCCGAGGTGAGCAATCAGCCCCAGCATTTT

D: .
J: TRBJ1-5
V: TRBV19
size: once
CDR3: CASSIEGAGAGGNQPQHF
DNA: TGTGCCAGTAGTATAGAAGGGGCAGGGGCCGGGGGCAATCAGCCCCAGCATTTT

D: TRBD1
J: TRBJ1-1
V: TRBV28
size: .
CDR3: CASSSKGEGAFAEAFF
DNA: TGTGCCAGCAGTTCCAAAGGAGAGGGGGCGTTCGCTGAAGCTTTCTTT

D: .
J: TRBJ1-1
V: TRBV11-2
size: .
CDR3: CASSLKTALNTEAFF
DNA: TGTGCCAGCAGCTTAAAGACAGCCTTGAACACTGAAGCTTTCTTT

D: .
J: TRBJ2-1
V: TRBV9
size: .
CDR3: CASSATGFVVVGYNEQFF
DNA: TGTGCCAGCAGCGCGACAGGCTTTGTGGTTGTAGGCTACAATGAGCAGTTCTTC

D: .
J: TRBJ1-1
V: TRBV9
size: .
CDR3: CASSSGGLQNTEAFF
DNA: TGTGCCAGCAGCTCCGGGGGACTCCAGAACACTGAAGCTTTCTTT

D: .
J: TRBJ2-7
V: TRBV30
size: .
CDR3: CAWSVLGVDEQYF
DNA: TGTGCCTGGAGTGTATTAGGGGTGGACGAGCAGTACTTC

D: TRBD2
J: TRBJ2-1
V: TRBV11-3
size: few
CDR3: CASSLDGRGGVDEQFF
DNA: TGTGCCAGCAGCTTAGATGGGCGGGGGGGAGTCGATGAGCAGTTCTTC

D: .
J: TRBJ1-6
V: TRBV5-1
size: .
CDR3: CASSLGLGSPLHF
DNA: TGCGCCAGCAGCTTGGGGCTTGGATCACCCCTCCACTTT

D: TRBD1
J: TRBJ1-2
V: TRBV19
size: .
CDR3: CASTPKDRAYGYTF
DNA: TGTGCCAGTACTCCAAAAGACAGGGCCTATGGCTACACCTTC

D: .
J: TRBJ1-2
V: TRBV2
size: .
CDR3: CASREDSANYGYTF
DNA: TGTGCCAGCAGGGAGGACAGTGCTAACTATGGCTACACCTTC

D: TRBD1
J: TRBJ1-5
V: TRBV7-3
size: .
CDR3: CASSSLPQGYSNQPQHF
DNA: TGTGCCAGCAGCTCCCTACCACAGGGGTATAGCAATCAGCCCCAGCATTTT

D: TRBD2
J: TRBJ2-7
V: TRBV28
size: .
CDR3: CASSRGGATYEQYF
DNA: TGTGCCAGCAGCCGGGGGGGGGCCACCTACGAGCAGTACTTC

D: .
J: TRBJ1-5
V: TRBV2
size: .
CDR3: CASSEEVLAQPQHF
DNA: TGTGCCAGCAGTGAAGAAGTCCTCGCTCAGCCCCAGCATTTT

D: .
J: TRBJ2-2
V: TRBV28
size: .
CDR3: CASSAGRWELFF
DNA: TGTGCCAGCAGTGCGGGACGGTGGGAGCTGTTTTTT

D: TRBD1
J: TRBJ2-2
V: TRBV28
size: .
CDR3: CASSLPGQGNTGELFF
DNA: TGTGCCAGCAGTCTCCCGGGACAGGGGAACACCGGGGAGCTGTTTTTT

D: TRBD1
J: TRBJ1-1
V: TRBV6-5
size: .
CDR3: CASRARGQGTEAFF
DNA: TGTGCCAGCAGGGCAAGGGGGCAAGGCACTGAAGCTTTCTTT

D: .
J: TRBJ1-5
V: TRBV7-2
size: .
CDR3: CASSLAGTNQPQHF
DNA: TGTGCCAGCAGCTTAGCAGGGACCAATCAGCCCCAGCATTTT

D: TRBD1
J: TRBJ1-2
V: TRBV30
size: .
CDR3: CACDRGGPSGYTF
DNA: TGTGCCTGCGACAGGGGGGGGCCGAGTGGCTACACCTTC

D: .
J: TRBJ1-5
V: TRBV27
size: .
CDR3: CASSLRQGNQPQHF
DNA: TGTGCCAGCAGTCTCAGACAGGGCAATCAGCCCCAGCATTTT

D: TRBD1
J: TRBJ1-5
V: TRBV2
size: .
CDR3: CASSEGWTGRNQPQHF
DNA: TGTGCCAGCAGTGAAGGATGGACAGGGAGAAATCAGCCCCAGCATTTT